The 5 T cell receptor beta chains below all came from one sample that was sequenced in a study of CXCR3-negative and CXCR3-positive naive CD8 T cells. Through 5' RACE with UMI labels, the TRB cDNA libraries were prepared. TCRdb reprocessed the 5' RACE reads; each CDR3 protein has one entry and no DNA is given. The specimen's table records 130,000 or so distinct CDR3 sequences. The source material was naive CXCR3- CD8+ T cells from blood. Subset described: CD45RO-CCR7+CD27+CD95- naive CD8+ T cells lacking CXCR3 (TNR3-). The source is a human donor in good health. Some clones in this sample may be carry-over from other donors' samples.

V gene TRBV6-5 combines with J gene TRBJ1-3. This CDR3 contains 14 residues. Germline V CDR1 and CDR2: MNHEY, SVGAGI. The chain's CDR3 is CASSYSRDGNTIYF.

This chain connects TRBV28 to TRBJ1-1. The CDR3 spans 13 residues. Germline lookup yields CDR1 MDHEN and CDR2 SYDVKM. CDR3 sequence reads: CASSLMGNTEAFF.

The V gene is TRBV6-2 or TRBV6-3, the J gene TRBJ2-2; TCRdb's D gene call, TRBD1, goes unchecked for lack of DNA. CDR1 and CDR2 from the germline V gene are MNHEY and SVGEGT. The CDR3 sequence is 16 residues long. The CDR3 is CASSYNRGSGTGELFF.

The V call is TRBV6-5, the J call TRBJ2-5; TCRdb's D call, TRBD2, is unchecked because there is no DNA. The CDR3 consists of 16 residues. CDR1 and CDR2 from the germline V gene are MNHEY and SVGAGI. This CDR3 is CASSYTGTSGQETQYF.

The chain's CDR3 is CARGGDIDSTDTQYF. This chain links TRBV2 with TRBJ2-3; the D gene TCRdb calls, TRBD1, cannot be checked with no DNA. Germline values: CDR1 SNHLY, CDR2 FYNNEI. The CDR3 runs 15 residues. The complete variable domain, with remaining parts taken from reference TRBV2 and TRBJ2-3, reads EPEVTQTPSHQVTQMGQEVILRCVPISNHLYFYWYRQILGQKVEFLVSFYNNEISEKSEIFDDQFSVERPDGSNFTLKIRSTKLEDSAMYFCARGGDIDSTDTQYFGPGTRLTVL.